The entry below describes one T cell receptor (beta chain). Its recognized antigen is unknown. The sample holds no much larger clone one base away, and base qualities are not on file. This record belongs to a study of shared clonotypes between healthy human individuals (TCRdb year 2020). With regard to the full study: The cohort comprised a couple of women and a few men aged 18 to 49 years. Per donor, three plates each were used for CD4 naive and CD4 memory, two for CD8 naive, and one for CD8 memory. The study deeply sequenced blood TCR repertoires of about 5 healthy adults to estimate repertoire size and the extent of clonotype sharing between individuals. To increase sequencing depth and limit assay-specific biases, TCR repertoire library preparation and sequencing were carried out by different laboratories using diverse techniques. Between about 0.94 and 10 billion PBMCs per donor were obtained by leukapheresis. Findings and caveats that apply to the study as a whole: The genetic and exposure-history diversity represented was limited by the small number of donors. Sharing across four donors was observed for roughly 5.4% of naive CD4, 3% to 3.5% of naive CD8, over 2% of memory CD4, and around 0.44% of memory CD8 clonotypes. Sampling was restricted to blood, and TCR repertoires in tissue are likely to differ from TCR repertoires in blood. Pairwise subsampling indicated that sequencing depth was expected to affect the degree of clonotype sharing among donors. Incomplete sequencing was indicated by rarefaction of sorted-subset datasets, despite the large sequencing depth. Naive subsets generally had larger estimated clonotype richness than memory subsets. Higher generation probabilities were observed for clonotypes shared by all four sorted-subset donors than for non-shared clonotypes.

Healthy HIV-negative adults with no recently reported acute infections or vaccinations were included as donors. Every donor was a Caucasian adult living in Nashville, Tennessee, USA. CD4+ T cells were enriched by magnetic negative selection; naive cells were then positively selected on CD45RA, and the negative fraction formed the memory subset. Blood was collected by leukapheresis, and PBMCs were isolated by Ficoll-Histopaque density gradient centrifugation and then cryopreserved in liquid nitrogen vapor phase. Analytical flow cytometry was used to check the purity and quantity of every magnetically sorted T cell population. Genomic DNA was isolated from every sorted fraction and measured by UV absorbance on a Nanodrop 2000c. Using the deep immunoSEQ assay, TCR CDR3 regions were amplified from genomic DNA by multiplex PCR. Extracted genomic DNA from each cell subset was spread evenly across all wells of several immunoSEQ 96-well plates, with each plate serving as a replicate. For sorted subsets, approximately 190 ng genomic DNA, equal to tens of thousands of T cell genomes, was loaded into each replicate PCR. Purified libraries were measured with a Qubit 3.0 fluorometer, size-checked on a Bioanalyzer 2100, and measured again with the KAPA Library Quantification kit. Every immunoSEQ 96-well plate was sequenced on a dedicated single-read 150-cycle Illumina NextSeq 550 flow cell. The source study handled its data this way. Because the immunoSEQ output included only junctional sequences and no quality scores, the filtering could not be the same as the filtering used for full-length reads. To assign V/J genes and CDR3, sequences were annotated using PyIR, a Python wrapper for IgBLAST v1.9, with IMGT germline references. Reads with weak V/J assignments (E-value above 1e-6), missing CDR3, stop codons, out-of-frame junctions, or ambiguous translated residues were removed. V3J clonotypes were defined as sequences sharing an identical inferred V gene, J gene, and CDR3 amino acid sequence. The percentage overlap between two repertoires was calculated by dividing the number of shared unique clonotypes by the size of the smaller repertoire. Repertoire richness was assessed with RTK rarefaction, the Chao1 estimator, and Recon v2.1 estimates of unobserved clonotypes. Generation probabilities for all TCRbeta clonotypes obtained by the gDNA method from a handful of donors were computed using OLGA. Entries here come from immuneACCESS through TCRdb and include only in-frame sequences with V and J called. Some clones fail to appear in such tables; in the studies checked, an unresolved V gene covers under half of the shortfall, and the cause of the remainder is unknown. V, J and clone size are taken as reported in that table, and D and trimming were inferred from the DNA itself. The sample contains 550,000 to 700,000 clones, less than 80% of them found a single time. Jointly, the top ten make up around 1.8% of the sample.

From cysteine to phenylalanine, the CDR3 is 15 amino acids long. Just the 45-base CDR3 DNA is kept, in frame starting at base 1. Germline trimming amounts to 8 bases on V and 2 bases on J, with 9 as the count of junction bases outside the gene matches. CDR1 MGHDK and CDR2 SYGVNS were looked up in the germline V gene. This clonotype originated in a woman under 40 in good health. Sequencing was carried out using memory CD4+ T cells sorted from blood. This specimen's cell subset or site label, per the study, means: CD45RA-negative fraction. This chain is built from TRBV25-1 and TRBJ1-2, with TRBD1 identical over 9 junction bases. The sequenced DNA is TGTGCCAGCGCTCCAGGGACAGGGTTGAACTATGGCTACACCTTC. Translated, it gives CASAPGTGLNYGYTF.